This T cell receptor (beta chain) emerged from a study of Ad26.COV2.S vaccination and SARS-CoV-2 variants. Across the study: Administration of Ad26.COV2.S was intramuscular, either once or twice 56 days apart.

Treatment denoted: some 19 received Ad26.COV2.S at low or high dose, single or two shots; about 5 received placebo; per-sample allocation not given. Each sample was drawn 63 days after the first injection (of vaccine or placebo). It was Wuhan-strain SARS-CoV-2 spike that the Ad26 vaccine vector expressed. TCRdb's table, derived via immunoSEQ multiplex PCR, lists solely in-frame clones and lacks some. The repertoire has roughly 450,000 clones, roughly 90% of them found once; the top ten carry 12%. Between the trimmed V and J ends, which lost 1 base and 6 bases, there was a span of 6 bases. This CDR3 is built from 13 residues. CDR1 and CDR2 from the germline V gene are SGHDN and FVKESK.

V is TRBV14 and J is TRBJ1-4; D ambiguous. This TCR was recovered from a person between 18 and 60 years old who received the Ad26.COV2.S COVID-19 vaccine or a placebo. Material: peripheral blood, obtained in a trial of Ad26.COV2.S vaccine versus placebo. Written as DNA, the CDR3 is TGTGCCAGCAGCCAAGTCCTAGATGAAAAACTGTTTTTT. Protein: CASSQVLDEKLFF.